The text below deals with one T cell receptor (beta chain). Its antigen remains unidentified. The record has no base qualities; no much larger clone is one base away. The record originates from a study of beta chain features in type 1 diabetes (dated by TCRdb to between 2017 and 2018). The study in broad terms: Mean age, gender distribution, total cell number and subset yield did not differ between patients and healthy donors. Whereas all 30 or so donors provided naive and central memory subsets, regulatory and stem cell-like memory subsets were isolated from just 8 patients and roughly 8 healthy donors. The study compared the TCRB repertoires of sorted circulating CD4+ T cell subsets in recently diagnosed type 1 diabetes patients with those in matched healthy donors. Across all samples, around 100 million sorted cells were examined, and cell number per subset correlated strongly with RNA yield.

Trimming removed 4 bases from V and 1 base from J, leaving 13 bases between the germline ends. The CDR3 contains 15 residues, cysteine and phenylalanine counted. Just CDR3 DNA is preserved here, 45 bases in frame from base 1. The germline V gene yields LGHNA for CDR1 and YSLEER for CDR2. Points the paper makes about the study in general: A moderate but significant shortening of TCRB CDR3 length was observed in type 1 diabetes patients in all four CD4+ subsets. Shorter templates might be favored by PCR, yet because patient and control samples were amplified and corrected together, any such skew would affect both groups equally. Patients with type 1 diabetes made fewer insertions and deleted more nucleotides at VDJ recombination sites, implying thymic rearrangement abnormalities. Naive, central memory and regulatory TCRB repertoires appeared to be more alike among patients than among healthy donors. Because small numbers of individuals were included in the HLA sub-analyses, any influence of HLA type on TCRB rearrangement was left unresolved. Sequencing cDNA rather than genomic DNA could over-represent highly expressing activated cells, although activation and CD3 levels did not differ between groups.

All of the isolated RNA was reverse transcribed with the High Capacity cDNA Reverse Transcription Kit, so expressed TCRB transcripts were sequenced. Naive, central memory and regulatory T cell samples underwent deep immunoSEQ sequencing, averaging roughly 3.5 million total reads per sample. After sorted cells were lysed in RLT buffer, RNA was extracted with DNase-treated RNeasy Micro or Mini kits, with the choice depending on cell number. Each cell subset was processed separately to prevent cross-contamination, with patient and healthy donor samples processed together. TCRB sequences were amplified from cDNA with the immunoSEQ multiplex PCR, producing 87-bp fragments spanning the CDR3 region. Sequencing of the amplicons was performed on the Illumina HiSeq platform. The study's processing was this. Synthetic template baselines were used to correct PCR bias computationally, reads within Hamming distance 2 were collapsed together, and singletons that could not be merged were discarded. Reads were aligned against IMGT so that V, D and J genes, CDR3 length and insertions or deletions at six rearrangement sites could be assigned. Within each subset, clonotype counts were normalized to sorted cell number, after which true diversity and Gini coefficients were computed with the tcR R package. The overlap coefficient, calculated on TCRB nucleotide sequences, was used to measure repertoire sharing. Out-of-frame TCRB sequences from naive cells were analyzed to stand in for the pre-selection repertoire. This immuneACCESS table, as held by TCRdb, lists in-frame sequences with V and J called but not all clones. Of the missing ones, under half trace to an unresolved V gene in checked studies; the others have no known cause. Clone size and V and J calls were adopted from that table, with D and trimming inferred from the DNA. The table for this sample lists roughly 450,000 clones; around 13% of them were counted only once. The ten largest clones represent around 0.035% of the sample.

Each donor gave one peripheral blood draw, averaging approximately 120 mL, which was collected into heparinised tubes. A BD FACSAria II was used to sort naive, central memory, regulatory and stem cell-like memory CD4+ T cells with a panel that included CD45RO, CCR7, CD25, CD127, CD95 and CD27. Purity was above 95% for every sorted population. PBMCs were separated immediately by Lymphoprep density gradient centrifugation and were stained directly, without being cultured. To minimize batch effects, samples were stained and sorted in pairs, one healthy donor with one patient per experiment. The source of this sequence is a man in his thirties or forties in good health. The sequenced sample was naive CD4+ T cells from blood. The sample's cell subset or site label, in plain terms: true naive CD4+ T cells. Recombination connected TRBV4-3 to TRBJ1-1, and perhaps TRBD1 as D gene, on 5 matching bases. The sequence in DNA is TGCGCCAGCAGCCCGACAGTTGGAGCGAACACTGAAGCTTTCTTT. It translates to CASSPTVGANTEAFF.